This T cell receptor (beta chain) was sequenced in a study of T cell repertoires in cytomegalovirus infection. The overall study: In public TCR beta signatures, there were indications of both CMV infection and matching HLA type. Findings and caveats of the study: What dominated the ex vivo response were HLA-C-restricted CMV-specific TCR beta clonotypes. Cumulated frequencies of public TCR beta families served to identify carriers of CMV plus the relevant HLA.

TCRdb re-derived calls from the reads in MiXCR, one entry per CDR3 protein. The table lists under 800,000 distinct CDR3 sequences, roughly 26% of them singletons. In the case of this clonotype: Its specificity is not known.

Input material: CD8+ T cells from PBMCs. The TCR sequence derives from a human donor in good health (CMV status not recorded). Some clones in this sample may be carry-over from other donors' samples.

The CDR3 reads CASSFLQRNNEQFF. The DNA of the CDR3 is TGTGCCAGCAGCTTCTTACAGCGAAACAATGAGCAGTTCTTC. V and J are TRBV11-1 and TRBJ2-1; D is ambiguous. CDR1 is SGHAT and CDR2 is FQDESV in the germline V gene (reference sequence). Trimming took off 3 bases at V and 5 bases at J, with 11 bases between the two ends. The CDR3 sequence is 14 residues long.